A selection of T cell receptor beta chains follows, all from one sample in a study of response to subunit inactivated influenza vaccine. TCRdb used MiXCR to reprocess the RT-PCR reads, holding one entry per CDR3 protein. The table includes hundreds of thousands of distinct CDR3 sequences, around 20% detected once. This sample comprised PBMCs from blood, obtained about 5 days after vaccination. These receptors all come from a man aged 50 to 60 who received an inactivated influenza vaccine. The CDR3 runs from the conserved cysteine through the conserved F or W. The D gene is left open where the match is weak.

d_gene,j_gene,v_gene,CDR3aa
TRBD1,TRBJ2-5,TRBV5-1,CASSAQGQETQYF
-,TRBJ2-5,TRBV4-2,CASSQGLSLKGTQYF
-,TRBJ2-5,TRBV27,CASRMSRALGETQYF
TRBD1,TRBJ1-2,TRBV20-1,CRPDGDRDADGYTF
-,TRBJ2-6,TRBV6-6,CASNPGANVLTF
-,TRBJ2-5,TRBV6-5,CASSYRGLRGETQYF
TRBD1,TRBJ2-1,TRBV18,CASSLPGTATYNEQFF
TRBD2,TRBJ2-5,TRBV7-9,CASSLGTSGNQETQYF
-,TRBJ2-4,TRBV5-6,CASSSRTALAKNIQYF
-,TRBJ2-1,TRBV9,CASSGIMGEQFF